Below, 6 T cell receptor beta chains from the same sample are listed, as sequenced in a study of T cell repertoires in cytomegalovirus infection. TCRdb re-derived calls from the reads in MiXCR, one entry per CDR3 protein. The sample carries 80,000 to 90,000 distinct CDR3 sequences, under 55% recorded once. No antigen has been identified for these receptors. This sample comprised CD8+ T cells from cultured PBMCs, obtained from culture after CMV antigen stimulation. The source is a human donor in good health (CMV status not recorded). Some clones in this sample may be carry-over from other donors' samples.

The J gene is TRBJ1-2, the V gene TRBV12-3 or TRBV12-4, with 8 positions matching TRBD1. The trim removed 2 bases at V and 5 bases at J, leaving 7 bases unmatched. The CDR3 length is 15 residues. This chain's CDR3 is CASSLNPGGGYGYTF. The CDR3 DNA follows: TGTGCCAGCAGTTTAAACCCAGGGGGCGGGTATGGCTACACCTTC.

This clonotype was seen a few times. J is TRBJ2-2 and V is TRBV7-2, with 11 nucleotides matching TRBD2. CDR3 length: 16 amino acids. The germline CDR1 and CDR2 sequences are SGHTA and FQGNSA. With 5 bases clipped from V and 6 bases from J, the junction kept 8 bases outside the gene matches. CDR3 nucleotides: TGTGCCAGCAGCATCACTAGCGGGAGCCTCCCCGGGGAGCTGTTTTTT. This codes for CASSITSGSLPGELFF.

The chain is built from TRBV5-1 and TRBJ2-2, with a weak D call TRBD1 (6 bases). This CDR3 contains 13 residues. V dropped 3 bases and J dropped 4 bases, with 7 bases sitting between them. Germline V gene lookup returns CDR1 SGHRS and CDR2 YFSETQ. The CDR3 bases are TGCGCCAGCAGCTGGACAGCCACCGGGGAGCTGTTTTTT. This sequence encodes CASSWTATGELFF.

The chain has TRBV10-3 and TRBJ2-1; D gene unclear. The CDR3 is made up of 17 amino acids. V was shortened by 2 bases and J by 0 bases, with 14 bases between the two germline ends. Per the germline V gene, CDR1 is ENHRY and CDR2 is SYGVKD. The CDR3 protein is CAISESSLLSSYNEQFF. The CDR3 DNA reads as TGTGCCATCAGTGAGAGCTCTTTATTGAGCTCCTACAATGAGCAGTTCTTC.

The chain couples TRBV6-1 to TRBJ2-7; 11 bases map to TRBD1. Germline loops: CDR1 MNHNS, CDR2 SASEGT. Unmatched junction bases numbered 7, after V lost 3 bases and J lost 3 bases. This CDR3 region has 16 residues. The CDR3 sequence is CASSDPGDRGFYEQYF. The CDR3 nucleotides read TGTGCCAGCAGTGACCCCGGGGACAGGGGGTTCTACGAGCAGTACTTC.

This clonotype was recorded a few times. The chain has TRBV7-4 and TRBJ1-2, with 7 bases aligning to TRBD1. J gave up 2 bases and V 4 bases, and 4 bases lay outside the gene matches. Germline V gene data show CDR1 as SGHVT and CDR2 as SQSDAQ. There are 14 residues in the CDR3. CDR3 residues: CASSSRGTNYGYTF. CDR3 in DNA: TGTGCCAGCAGCTCCAGGGGGACCAACTATGGCTACACCTTC. Supplemented by reference TRBV7-4 and TRBJ1-2, the full variable domain reads GAGVSQSPRYKVAKRGRDVALRCDSISGHVTLYWYRQTLGQGSEVLTYSQSDAQRDKSGRPSGRFSAERPERSVSTLKIQRTEQGDSAVYLCASSSRGTNYGYTFGSGTRLTVV.